This record looks at one T cell receptor (beta chain) sequence and its context. Study processing details: Reference gene primer amplification gave estimated nucleated cell counts. Assay: immunoSEQ multiplex PCR; the TCRdb copy retains only in-frame clones and omits some. V, J and clone size derive from that table, while D and trimming were established from the DNA sequence. The table has roughly 42,000 clones, around 91% seen once. These data are taken from a study of blood T cell repertoires in COVID-19. V was trimmed by 5 bases and J by 9 bases, leaving 19 bases between them. Germline V lookup: CDR1 SGHNT, CDR2 YENEEA. This CDR3 region has 14 residues.

V gene TRBV11-3 combines with J gene TRBJ1-1; maybe TRBD1 (5 bases). The receptor comes from a man aged 25 to 45 with active or convalescent COVID-19. The specimen was peripheral blood. CDR3 region: CASSPRQWLGKAFF. The CDR3 nucleotides are TGTGCCAGCAGCCCCCGACAGTGGTTGGGAAAAGCTTTCTTT.